This T cell receptor (beta chain) was captured in a study of shared clonotypes between healthy human individuals. Study-wide points: The rarefaction results pointed to incomplete sorted-subset sequencing despite large depth. Relative to memory subsets, naive subsets generally showed larger estimated richness.

For this clone: Its antigen remains unknown.

Data came from immunoSEQ multiplex PCR; TCRdb stores just in-frame clones and leaves some out. Of roughly 2.6 million clones listed, more than 90% are singletons. V was shortened by 0 bases and J by 5 bases, with 11 bases between the two germline ends. Germline V gene data show CDR1 as SEHNR and CDR2 as FQNEAQ (reference sequence). The CDR3 consists of 15 residues. Input material: naive CD4+ T cells sorted from blood. The subset was: CD45RA+ positively selected. The TCR sequence derives from a man between 18 and 29 years old in good health. The V gene is TRBV7-9, the J gene TRBJ2-1; no clear D. The CDR3 sequence: CASSLAGLGNNEQFF. CDR3 bases: TGTGCCAGCAGCTTAGCAGGGCTTGGTAACAATGAGCAGTTCTTC. Combining the CDR3 with reference TRBV7-9 and TRBJ2-1 gives the whole variable domain DTGVSQNPRHKITKRGQNVTFRCDPISEHNRLYWYRQTLGQGPEFLTYFQNEAQLEKSRLLSDRFSAERPKGSFSTLEIQRTEQGDSAMYLCASSLAGLGNNEQFFGPGTRLTVL.